This TCR beta chain was observed in a study of response to subunit inactivated influenza vaccine. TCRdb independently ran MiXCR on the RT-PCR reads; one entry per CDR3 protein. The sample has about 480,000 distinct CDR3 sequences, 9.5% to 12% seen once; the top ten hold about 12%. Trimming took 6 bases from V and 5 from J; bases not matched to a gene: 8. CDR1 DFQATT and CDR2 SNEGSKA come from the germline V gene (reference sequence). This CDR3 comprises 13 residues. The sequence was obtained from a man in his forties or fifties who received an inactivated influenza vaccine. The rearrangement uses TRBV20-1 and TRBJ2-5; 8 bases are a match to TRBD2. The material was PBMCs from blood, obtained roughly 47 days after vaccination. In nucleotides, the CDR3 is TGCAGTGCGGGCTGGCGGGGGGAGGAGACCCAGTACTTC. This encodes CSAGWRGEETQYF.